The clone carrying this T cell receptor (beta chain) was seen once. The data belong to a study of blood T cell repertoires in COVID-19. Generated by immunoSEQ multiplex PCR, the TCRdb table keeps only in-frame clones and is missing some. The sample includes roughly 200,000 clones, about 86% of them seen just once. The CDR3 consists of 16 residues. Trimming removed 1 base from V and 2 bases from J, with 14 bases in between. Germline loops: CDR1 LNHDA, CDR2 SQIVND (reference sequence). The sequence came from a man in his forties with active or convalescent COVID-19. What was sequenced was peripheral blood. V gene TRBV19 combines with J gene TRBJ1-2, with D possibly TRBD1 on 5 matching bases. CDR3 nucleotides: TGTGCCAGTAGTATAGGCCGAGGACATCCAAACTATGGCTACACCTTC. Its protein product is CASSIGRGHPNYGYTF.